This TCR beta chain was sequenced in a study of blood T cell repertoires in COVID-19. About the research overall: Some COVID-19 samples were acute and others convalescent; all came from the United States, Italy and Spain. T cells, B-cell-depleted T cells, or PBMCs supplied cDNA or gDNA.

Trimming at V came to 1 base and at J to 5 bases, leaving 4 bases not matched to a gene. The CDR3 loop spans 15 amino acids. CDR1 and CDR2 (germline): LGHDT, YNNKEL (reference sequence). In the authors' methods: By means of reference gene primer amplification, nucleated cell counts were estimated. Generated by immunoSEQ multiplex PCR, the TCRdb table keeps only in-frame clones and is missing some. That table supplies the V and J calls and clone size; D and trimming were determined from the DNA. The sample lists 100,000 or so clones; about 90% were seen once. This clone came up a few times. The sequenced sample consisted of peripheral blood. The rearrangement uses TRBV3-1 (or the pseudogene TRBV3-2) and TRBJ2-3; 9 bases match TRBD1. The source is a man in his forties or fifties with acute or convalescent COVID-19. This CDR3 is CASSQGLTGGDTQYF. The CDR3 region has the DNA TGTGCCAGCAGCCAAGGTCTGACAGGGGGAGATACGCAGTATTTT.